This T cell receptor (beta chain) was observed in a study of T cells in Graves' hyperthyroidism and ophthalmopathy. Study-wide results and limits: Onset of ophthalmopathy came a median approximately 6.5 months after the model predicted it.

There are many counts of this clonotype. Its antigen is as yet unknown. CDR1 is LGHDT, CDR2 YNNKEL, per germline (reference sequence). V lost 0 bases to trimming and J lost 6 bases, with 14 bases between them. The CDR3 sequence is 16 residues long. About 9.4 ml fresh peripheral blood yielded the PBMCs. RNA transcripts yielded amplified TCR beta CDR3 regions. A first-round RT-PCR of the TCR CDR3 used the HTBI primer set. TCRdb called the multiplex PCR reads again in MiXCR, with one record for every CDR3 protein. This sample has approximately 420,000 distinct CDR3 sequences, with approximately 14% found just once.

The clonotype was recovered from a woman aged 18-29 years with Graves' hyperthyroidism. The specimen sequenced was blood. The chain carries TRBV3-1 and TRBJ2-2; D assignment may be TRBD1 or TRBD2 (6 bases each). In DNA form, the CDR3 reads TGTGCCAGCAGCCAAGAGAGAGGGGGGTTGCCCGGGGAGCTGTTTTTT. This sequence encodes CASSQERGGLPGELFF. The full variable domain, completed using reference TRBV3-1 and TRBJ2-2, is DTAVSQTPKYLVTQMGNDKSIKCEQNLGHDTMYWYKQDSKKFLKIMFSYNNKELIINETVPNRFSPKSPDKAHLNLHINSLELGDSAVYFCASSQERGGLPGELFFGEGSRLTVL.